A few counts support the clone carrying this TCR beta chain. Its antigen is undetermined. Cultured CD4+ T-cell DNA underwent Oncomine TCR Beta short-read sequencing. Cultured CD4+ T cells were the source of extracted genomic DNA. MiXCR, run by TCRdb on the PCR reads, gives a single entry per CDR3 protein. This sample has roughly 24,000 distinct CDR3 sequences, with 40% to 45% found just once. This entry is derived from a study of vaccination and CD4 T cells after COVID-19. About the research overall: Sampling after COVID took place at a median of around 110 days (range 35 to 161) following diagnosis.

The V end lost 6 bases, the J end lost 1 base, and 15 bases lay between the germline ends. From germline, CDR1 is MDHEN and CDR2 SYDVKM. The CDR3 runs to 15 residues. Treatment reported: approximately nine-day PBMC culture with coronavirus spike peptide pools or control peptides (ViraFEST assay). The sample taken for sequencing was CD4+ T cells from blood, cultured in vitro. The genes are TRBV28 and TRBJ1-1; tentative D call: TRBD1 (6 bases). The TCR originated in a human donor who had recovered from COVID-19. CDR3 coding DNA: TGTGCCAGCAGAACTTTGGGACACGAGAACACTGAAGCTTTCTTT. Translated, it gives CASRTLGHENTEAFF.